The TCR beta chain under discussion was sequenced for a study of shared clonotypes between healthy human individuals. Repertoires were generated with immunoSEQ multiplex PCR, while TCRdb's copy carries only in-frame clones and drops some. Among about 2.2 million clones listed, approximately 94% were seen once. The CDR3 is 15 amino acids. Germline values: CDR1 SEHNR, CDR2 FQNEAQ (reference sequence). V gave up 2 bases and J gave up 10 bases; unmatched junction bases: 8. As defined, naive CD8 cells were CD45RO-negative and positively selected for CCR7, with terminally differentiated effector memory CD45RA+ cells excluded. Everyone who donated was a Caucasian adult who lived in Nashville, Tennessee.

The chain combines TRBV7-9 with TRBJ2-1; 10 bases align to TRBD2. The TCR was taken from a man between 18 and 29 years old in good health. Some clones in this sample may be carry-over from other donors' samples. Sequencing input: naive CD8+ T cells from PBMCs. The CDR3 loop reads CASSLTSGVPGEQFF. The CDR3 nucleotides are TGTGCCAGCAGCTTAACTAGCGGGGTCCCCGGGGAGCAGTTCTTC.